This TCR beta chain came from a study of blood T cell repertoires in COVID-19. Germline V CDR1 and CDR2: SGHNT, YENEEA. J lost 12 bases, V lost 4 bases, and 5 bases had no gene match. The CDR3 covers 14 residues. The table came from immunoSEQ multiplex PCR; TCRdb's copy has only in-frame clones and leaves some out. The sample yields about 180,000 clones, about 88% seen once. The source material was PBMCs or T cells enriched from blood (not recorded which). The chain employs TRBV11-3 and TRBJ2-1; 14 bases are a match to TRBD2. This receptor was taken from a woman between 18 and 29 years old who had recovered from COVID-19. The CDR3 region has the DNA TGTGCCAGCAGCTCGGGACTAGCGGGAGAGGGGCAGTTCTTC. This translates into CASSSGLAGEGQFF.